What follows is one T cell receptor beta chain and its context. These data belong to a study of T cell repertoires in ileal Crohn's disease. Study information: Patients had a median roughly 8-year disease duration, and over 30% were active smokers.

Germline CDR1 is SNHLY and CDR2 is FYNNEI. CDR3 length: 13 residues. V was trimmed by 6 bases and J by 4 bases, leaving 9 bases between them. Sequenced by immunoSEQ multiplex PCR; TCRdb stores in-frame clones only, minus some. The sample lists just under 7,500 clones, about 79% occurring once. The receptor's source is an adult with Crohn's disease. The chain uses TRBV2 and TRBJ1-4; no clear D. Sequencing used ileal tissue. DNA of the CDR3: TGTGCCAGCAGAGACACGCTTAATGAAAAACTGTTTTTT. The encoded protein is CASRDTLNEKLFF.